This TCR beta chain was retrieved from a study of T cells in Graves' hyperthyroidism and ophthalmopathy. Regarding the study as a whole: Using 13 V-J features, a model discriminated ophthalmopathy from stable hyperthyroidism.

This CDR3 is 11 amino acids long. CDR1 SGHAT and CDR2 FQDESV come from the germline V gene (reference sequence). The V end was cut by 11 bases, the J end by 2 bases, with 9 bases between. Recently diagnosed hyperthyroidism of less than 2 months' duration affected patients aged 18 to 65. This clonotype occurred many times. Its antigen is currently unknown. Amplified regions were TCR beta CDR3 sequences from RNA transcripts. HTBI primers were employed in a first-round RT-PCR of the TCR CDR3. TCRdb itself ran the multiplex PCR reads through MiXCR, one entry per CDR3 protein. The sample lists around 700,000 distinct CDR3 sequences, just over 35% occurring once.

Sequenced: blood. The receptor's source is a woman between 40 and 55 years old with Graves' hyperthyroidism. The chain combines TRBV11-1 with TRBJ1-1; no reliable D call. CDR3 in amino acids: CACGYNTEAFF. CDR3 DNA sequence: TGTGCCTGCGGATATAACACTGAAGCTTTCTTT.